A single sample gave rise to the 32 T cell receptor beta chains below, sequenced in a study of control samples from healthy donors and cancer patients. Measured with immunoSEQ multiplex PCR; TCRdb has only the in-frame clones, and not every one. The sample has 200,000 or so clones; roughly 94% are singletons. The specimen sequenced was blood. Receptors originate from a man aged 45 to 65 in good health.

The gene calls are TRBV11-2 and TRBJ2-5; 10 bases map to TRBD2. CDR3 length: 17 amino acids. After removal of 0 bases from V and 7 bases from J, the junction contained 11 bases not matched to a gene. Germline V gene sequence: CDR1 SGHAT, CDR2 FQNNGV. This chain's CDR3 is CASSLDEEAGGRWTQYF. DNA for the CDR3: TGTGCCAGCAGCTTAGATGAGGAAGCGGGGGGGAGATGGACCCAGTACTTC.

This chain uses TRBV9 with TRBJ1-6; possibly TRBD1 for D (5 bases). The CDR3 has 15 residues. From germline, CDR1 is SGDLS and CDR2 YYNGEE. V lost 4 bases and J 4 bases, leaving 12 bases between the germline ends. The CDR3 loop is CASSIRDGYNSPLHF. The CDR3 DNA is TGTGCCAGCAGCATCAGGGACGGTTATAATTCACCCCTCCACTTT.

The chain employs TRBV15 and TRBJ2-5; 8 nucleotides agree with TRBD2. The V segment lost 1 base and the J segment 5 bases; nucleotides outside the gene matches: 0. This CDR3 has 13 residues. CDR1 LNHNV and CDR2 YYDKDF come from the germline V gene (reference sequence). CDR3 sequence: CATSRAGGETQYF. CDR3 coding DNA: TGTGCCACCAGCAGAGCGGGGGGGGAGACCCAGTACTTC.

The chain carries TRBV6-5 and TRBJ2-7; TRBD1 matches at 12 bases. Germline lookup yields CDR1 MNHEY and CDR2 SVGAGI. The J segment lost 9 bases and the V segment lost 4 bases, leaving 10 bases of the junction unmatched. The CDR3 sequence is 15 residues long. The DNA of the CDR3 is TGTGCCAGCAGTTCCCGGGACAGGGGGCGTCCTGGGCAGTACGTC. This encodes CASSSRDRGRPGQYV.

The CDR3 is CASSPGLGAYTF. The CDR3 region has the DNA TGTGCCAGCTCACCAGGTCTGGGGGCTTACACCTTC. The chain employs TRBV18 and TRBJ1-2; perhaps TRBD1 as D (6 bases). Germline V CDR1 and CDR2: KGHSH, LQKENI. V was cut by 2 bases and J by 11 bases, with 12 bases left in between. This CDR3 spans 12 amino acids.

The sample holds one count of this clone. J is TRBJ1-5 and V is TRBV29-1; the match to TRBD1 covers 8 bases. CDR1 is SQVTM, CDR2 ANQGSEA, per germline. The junction had 11 bases not matched to a gene; V was cut back by 6 bases and J by 7 bases. This CDR3 has 14 residues. The CDR3 is CSVGLGTGGQPQHF. The CDR3 DNA sequence: TGCAGCGTGGGTTTAGGGACAGGCGGCCAGCCCCAGCATTTT.

V usage is TRBV12-3 or TRBV12-4 and J usage is TRBJ1-2, with unresolved D. Trimming stripped 5 bases from V and 2 bases from J, with 6 bases between. CDR3 length: 12 amino acids. In DNA form, the CDR3 reads TGTGCCAGCAGTAGGATGAACTATGGCTACACCTTC. It translates to CASSRMNYGYTF.

The rearrangement links TRBV5-4 to TRBJ2-6; D gene unclear. CDR3 length equals 14 residues. CDR1 and CDR2 from the germline V gene are SGHNT and YYREEE (reference sequence). The ends were cut back, 6 bases at V and 2 bases at J, with 9 bases in the middle. As DNA, the CDR3 is TGTGCCAGCATCCCGCAGGCTGGGGCCAACGTCCTGACTTTC. Protein: CASIPQAGANVLTF. The full variable domain, with the rest looked up from reference TRBV5-4 and TRBJ2-6, is ETGVTQSPTHLIKTRGQQVTLRCSSQSGHNTVSWYQQALGQGPQFIFQYYREEENGRGNFPPRFSGLQFPNYSSELNVNALELDDSALYLCASIPQAGANVLTFGAGSRLTVL.

This chain joins TRBV19 and TRBJ1-4, with 9 bases identical to TRBD1. The junction had 6 bases not matched to a gene; V was cut back by 5 bases and J by 5 bases. From germline, CDR1 is LNHDA and CDR2 SQIVND (reference sequence). The CDR3 is 15 amino acids. Here the CDR3 DNA reads TGTGCCAGTAGTGAGATGACAGGGGGAAATGAAAAACTGTTTTTT. Amino acids: CASSEMTGGNEKLFF.

The rearrangement uses TRBV5-1 and TRBJ1-5, with 7 bases identical to TRBD1. The junction had 11 bases not matched to a gene; V was cut back by 0 bases and J by 5 bases. The CDR3 loop spans 17 amino acids. Germline V gene sequence: CDR1 SGHRS, CDR2 YFSETQ. In DNA, the CDR3 is TGCGCCAGCAGCTTGGGACAGGGAGCCCCTGAGGATCAGCCCCAGCATTTT. It encodes CASSLGQGAPEDQPQHF.

J is TRBJ1-5 and V is TRBV9; D is perhaps TRBD1 (5 bases). The length of the CDR3 is 15 residues. The V and J ends lost 0 bases and 7 bases respectively, with 14 bases between them. CDR1 and CDR2 from the germline V gene are SGDLS and YYNGEE. The CDR3 protein is CASSVEGTRGQPQHF. As DNA, the CDR3 is TGTGCCAGCAGCGTAGAAGGGACCCGAGGGCAGCCCCAGCATTTT.

CDR3 region: CASRVHQNTEAFF. The CDR3, as DNA: TGTGCCAGCCGGGTCCATCAGAACACTGAAGCTTTCTTT. This chain uses TRBV7-3 with TRBJ1-1, with D unclear. V gave up 8 bases and J gave up 1 base, with 11 bases separating them. CDR3 length: 13 amino acids. Germline V gene data show CDR1 as SGHTA and CDR2 as FQGTGA.

The chain joins TRBV30 to TRBJ2-1, with no clear D. V gave up 4 bases and J gave up 6 bases, with 10 bases separating them. Germline values: CDR1 GTSNPN, CDR2 SVGIG (reference sequence). The CDR3 has 12 amino acids. CDR3: CAWKAISNEQFF. CDR3 bases: TGTGCCTGGAAAGCGATTAGCAATGAGCAGTTCTTC.

V is TRBV7-8 and J is TRBJ1-4; D is undetermined. This CDR3 spans 13 amino acids. Trimming stripped 5 bases from V and 7 bases from J, with 11 bases between. Germline V gene data show CDR1 as SGHVS and CDR2 as FQNEAQ. This CDR3 reads CASSPDKVEKLFF. In DNA, the CDR3 is TGTGCCAGCAGCCCCGACAAGGTTGAAAAACTGTTTTTT. Combining the CDR3 with reference TRBV7-8 and TRBJ1-4 gives the whole variable domain GAGVSQSPRYKVAKRGQDVALRCDPISGHVSLFWYQQALGQGPEFLTYFQNEAQLDKSGLPSDRFFAERPEGSVSTLKIQRTQQEDSAVYLCASSPDKVEKLFFGSGTQLSVL.

The rearrangement joins TRBV5-1 to TRBJ2-2; 8 bases line up with TRBD1. The germline CDR1 and CDR2 sequences are SGHRS and YFSETQ. The V and J ends lost 9 bases and 3 bases, in that order; junction bases with no gene match: 7. This CDR3 spans 14 amino acids. This CDR3 is CATFRGQDTGELFF. CDR3 DNA: TGCGCCACCTTCAGGGGGCAGGACACCGGGGAGCTGTTTTTT.

V usage is TRBV9 and J usage is TRBJ1-1; 8 bases match TRBD1. Trimming at V came to 4 bases and at J to 2 bases, leaving 7 bases not matched to a gene. Germline lookup yields CDR1 SGDLS and CDR2 YYNGEE. The CDR3 is 15 amino acids. Written as DNA, the CDR3 is TGTGCCAGCAGCATCAGGGGGCAGGAAAACACTGAAGCTTTCTTT. It is translated as CASSIRGQENTEAFF. The full variable domain, rest sourced from reference TRBV9 and TRBJ1-1, is DSGVTQTPKHLITATGQRVTLRCSPRSGDLSVYWYQQSLDQGLQFLIQYYNGEERAKGNILERFSAQQFPDLHSELNLSSLELGDSALYFCASSIRGQENTEAFFGQGTRLTVV.

The gene calls are TRBV5-6 and TRBJ2-1, with a weak D call TRBD1 (5 bases). This CDR3 comprises 13 residues. Trimming removed 4 bases at V and 8 bases at J, with 13 bases between. Germline CDR1 reads SGHDT; CDR2 reads YYEEEE. Written as DNA, the CDR3 is TGTGCCAGCAGCCCCCAGGGTGGGTATGAGCAGTTCTTC. Amino acid sequence: CASSPQGGYEQFF.

V usage is TRBV9 and J usage is TRBJ1-4, with 8 nucleotides matching TRBD1. Per germline, CDR1 SGDLS and CDR2 YYNGEE. The CDR3 runs to 16 residues. Trimming took 3 bases from V and 6 from J; bases not matched to a gene: 10. The chain's CDR3 is CASSARSQGAYEKLFF. CDR3 in DNA: TGTGCCAGCAGCGCTCGCTCCCAGGGGGCCTATGAAAAACTGTTTTTT.

V gene TRBV6-5 combines with J gene TRBJ2-5; D unresolved. The CDR3 is 13 amino acids. Germline V gene lookup returns CDR1 MNHEY and CDR2 SVGAGI. V lost 2 bases, J lost 10 bases, and 14 bases lay in between. Here the CDR3 reads CASSYMSGVNQYF. DNA of the CDR3: TGTGCCAGCAGTTACATGTCGGGTGTAAACCAGTACTTC.

V and J are TRBV19 and TRBJ1-3; the D is unclear. Germline CDR1 is LNHDA and CDR2 is SQIVND (reference sequence). This CDR3 spans 15 amino acids. The V and J ends lost 11 bases and 0 bases respectively, with 17 bases between them. The CDR3 DNA reads as TGTGCCTCCCGGTGGCGGGAGAGCTCTGGAAACACCATATATTTT. Residues: CASRWRESSGNTIYF.

The J gene is TRBJ2-3, the V gene TRBV18; 7 bases align to TRBD2. The CDR3 extends over 15 amino acids. CDR1 and CDR2 (germline): KGHSH, LQKENI. The junction had 2 bases not matched to a gene; V was cut back by 1 base and J by 1 base. CDR3 residues: CASSPQSGGTDTQYF. CDR3 in DNA: TGTGCCAGCTCACCACAGAGCGGGGGCACAGATACGCAGTATTTT. Drawing the rest from reference TRBV18 and TRBJ2-3, the complete variable domain is NAGVMQNPRHLVRRRGQEARLRCSPMKGHSHVYWYRQLPEEGLKFMVYLQKENIIDESGMPKERFSAEFPKEGPSILRIQQVVRGDSAAYFCASSPQSGGTDTQYFGPGTRLTVL.

The gene calls are TRBV6-1 and TRBJ2-7, with D possibly TRBD2 on 5 matching bases. Trimming pared 2 bases from V and 9 bases from J, leaving 20 bases between. This CDR3 region has 15 residues. CDR1 and CDR2 (germline): MNHNS, SASEGT. The CDR3 protein is CASSERFNGLKVQYF. The CDR3 nucleotides read TGTGCCAGCAGTGAAAGGTTTAACGGACTTAAGGTGCAGTACTTC.

The table lists this clone with a count of one. V gene TRBV13 combines with J gene TRBJ2-5; tentative D call: TRBD2 (5 bases). This CDR3 spans 15 amino acids. The V end lost 4 bases, the J end lost 4 bases, and 16 bases lay between the germline ends. Per the germline V gene, CDR1 is PRHDT and CDR2 is FYEKMQ (reference sequence). This CDR3 is CASSSSRVGGETQYF. The CDR3, as DNA: TGTGCCAGCAGCTCCAGCCGGGTCGGAGGAGAGACCCAGTACTTC.

As DNA, the CDR3 is TGTGCCAGCAGTATCTATCAGAACTCCTACAATGAGCAGTTCTTC. As protein: CASSIYQNSYNEQFF. The chain carries TRBV27 and TRBJ2-1; D remains unclear. Deletions cut 5 bases from V and 0 bases from J, with 11 bases between. The CDR3 consists of 15 residues. The germline V gene encodes CDR1 MNHEY and CDR2 SMNVEV (reference sequence).

The rearrangement links TRBV30 to TRBJ1-2, with 10 bases aligning to TRBD1. Germline V CDR1 and CDR2: GTSNPN, SVGIG (reference sequence). This CDR3 has 13 residues. The ends lost 6 bases at V and 3 bases at J; junction bases unmatched: 4. The chain's CDR3 is CACTTGGDYGYTF. For the CDR3, the DNA is TGTGCCTGTACGACAGGGGGCGACTATGGCTACACCTTC.

The chain links TRBV9 to TRBJ2-5; D perhaps matches TRBD2 (6 bases). In germline, CDR1 is SGDLS, CDR2 YYNGEE. The CDR3 covers 16 residues. The V and J ends lost 2 bases and 4 bases respectively, with 18 bases between them. CDR3 sequence: CASSVSSGTQGETQYF. The CDR3, as DNA: TGTGCCAGCAGCGTCTCTTCCGGGACTCAGGGAGAGACCCAGTACTTC.

The chain uses TRBV20-1 and TRBJ2-1, with D hard to call. The CDR3 is made up of 11 amino acids. Germline CDR1 and CDR2: DFQATT and SNEGSKA (reference sequence). V shed 3 bases and J shed 7 bases, with 7 bases lying between them. The CDR3 DNA follows: TGCAGTGCTAGCAGGACGAATGAGCAGTTCTTC. This encodes CSASRTNEQFF.

The rearrangement uses TRBV27 and TRBJ1-1; D remains ambiguous. V was trimmed by 6 bases and J by 5 bases, leaving 7 bases between them. Germline V gene data show CDR1 as MNHEY and CDR2 as SMNVEV (reference sequence). This CDR3 is 11 amino acids long. DNA of the CDR3: TGTGCCAGCAGGACACGGACTGAAGCTTTCTTT. Translating gives CASRTRTEAFF.

The chain employs TRBV9 and TRBJ2-3; D possibly uses TRBD1 or TRBD2 (5 bases each). V dropped 0 bases and J dropped 3 bases, with 8 bases sitting between them. The CDR3 consists of 14 residues. CDR1 and CDR2 (germline): SGDLS, YYNGEE. The CDR3 reads CASSVGGRTDTQYF. CDR3 DNA sequence: TGTGCCAGCAGCGTAGGGGGACGGACAGATACGCAGTATTTT.

This clone has a single count. This chain uses TRBV9 with TRBJ1-5; D is undetermined. V was pared by 0 bases and J by 1 base, with 5 bases between. Germline lookup yields CDR1 SGDLS and CDR2 YYNGEE. The length of the CDR3 is 14 residues. This chain's CDR3 is CASSVGVSNQPQHF. The CDR3, as DNA: TGTGCCAGCAGCGTAGGGGTGAGCAATCAGCCCCAGCATTTT.

The gene calls are TRBV7-9 and TRBJ2-3; D perhaps matches TRBD2 (7 bases). Trimming pared 3 bases from V and 3 bases from J, leaving 16 bases between. This CDR3 comprises 16 residues. Germline assignment: CDR1 SEHNR and CDR2 FQNEAQ (reference sequence). DNA of the CDR3: TGTGCCAGCAGCTTGGGGGCAGCGGGGAAAACAGATACGCAGTATTTT. This gives the protein CASSLGAAGKTDTQYF. Full variable domain (missing parts from reference TRBV7-9 and TRBJ2-3): DTGVSQNPRHKITKRGQNVTFRCDPISEHNRLYWYRQTLGQGPEFLTYFQNEAQLEKSRLLSDRFSAERPKGSFSTLEIQRTEQGDSAMYLCASSLGAAGKTDTQYFGPGTRLTVL.

In DNA, the CDR3 is TGTGCCAGCAAAATAGGGGGGAGCTCCTACGAGCAGTACTTC. Its translation: CASKIGGSSYEQYF. V is TRBV6-5 and J is TRBJ2-7; D is possibly TRBD1 or TRBD2 (6 bases each). The CDR3 has 14 residues. CDR1 and CDR2 (germline): MNHEY, SVGAGI. Deletions cut 7 bases from V and 0 bases from J, with 13 bases between.